The clone carrying this TCR beta chain was detected only once. The target antigen is unknown. PCR employed 60 Vbeta and 13 Jbeta primers. Profiled with immunoSEQ multiplex PCR; TCRdb holds only in-frame clones, not every one. The sample consists of over 150,000 clones, roughly four fifths of them appearing once. The sample originates from a study of cytomegalovirus exposure and HLA in healthy donors. Whole-study results and caveats: Some segments of the V type, notably TRBV6-2 and TRBV6-3, were excluded as indistinguishable.

Losses at the gene ends were 4 bases for V and 6 bases for J; bases not matched to a gene: 2. CDR3 size: 15 residues. Germline CDR1 is SNHLY and CDR2 is FYNNEI. Input material: PBMCs. V is TRBV2 and J is TRBJ2-1, with 14 bases lining up with TRBD2. The sequence was collected from a middle-aged man in good health and CMV-seropositive. DNA for the CDR3: TGTGCCAGCAGTGGGACTAGCGGGAGGAGCAATGAGCAGTTCTTC. Amino acids: CASSGTSGRSNEQFF. Full variable domain (rest looked up from reference TRBV2 and TRBJ2-1): EPEVTQTPSHQVTQMGQEVILRCVPISNHLYFYWYRQILGQKVEFLVSFYNNEISEKSEIFDDQFSVERPDGSNFTLKIRSTKLEDSAMYFCASSGTSGRSNEQFFGPGTRLTVL.